The 20 T cell receptor beta chains given below trace back to one sample, sequenced in a study of OX40 agonist ivuxolimab in advanced cancers. TCRdb's table, derived via immunoSEQ multiplex PCR, lists solely in-frame clones and lacks some. Here the sample spans tens of thousands of clones, about 93% being singletons. The sequencing used CD4+ or CD8+ T cells sorted from blood, collected in a trial of the OX40 agonist ivuxolimab. The receptors were sampled from an adult with an advanced solid tumor such as melanoma, head and neck, liver or kidney cancer.

V and J are TRBV27 and TRBJ2-6; D call uncertain. Germline V gives CDR1 MNHEY, CDR2 SMNVEV (reference sequence). Trimming took off 3 bases at V and 2 bases at J, with 5 bases between the two ends. The CDR3 is 14 amino acids. CDR3 region: CASSLATGANVLTF. CDR3 sequence (DNA): TGTGCCAGCAGTTTGGCCACTGGGGCCAACGTCCTGACTTTC.

The rearrangement links TRBV9 to TRBJ1-2, with a tentative D call TRBD1 (5 bases). CDR3 length: 12 residues. Germline V gives CDR1 SGDLS, CDR2 YYNGEE. The V end lost 3 bases, the J end lost 5 bases, and 8 bases lay between the germline ends. This chain's CDR3 is CASSGRQYGYTF. The CDR3, as DNA: TGTGCCAGCAGCGGAAGACAGTATGGCTACACCTTC. Based on the CDR3 plus reference TRBV9 and TRBJ1-2, the full variable domain is DSGVTQTPKHLITATGQRVTLRCSPRSGDLSVYWYQQSLDQGLQFLIQYYNGEERAKGNILERFSAQQFPDLHSELNLSSLELGDSALYFCASSGRQYGYTFGSGTRLTVV.

V gene TRBV5-6 combines with J gene TRBJ1-3, with 10 bases fitting TRBD1. The V gene end was trimmed by 3 bases and the J gene end by 4 bases; junction bases not matched to a gene: 1. Germline V gene sequence: CDR1 SGHDT, CDR2 YYEEEE. The CDR3 totals 14 residues. CDR3 region: CASSSGQGGNTIYF. The CDR3 nucleotides read TGTGCCAGCAGCTCGGGACAGGGGGGAAACACCATATATTTT. Full variable domain (missing parts from reference TRBV5-6 and TRBJ1-3): DAGVTQSPTHLIKTRGQQVTLRCSPKSGHDTVSWYQQALGQGPQFIFQYYEEEERQRGNFPDRFSGHQFPNYSSELNVNALLLGDSALYLCASSSGQGGNTIYFGEGSWLTVV.

The chain is built from TRBV5-6 and TRBJ2-1; D not certain. V lost 2 bases and J lost 10, with 10 bases in between. Germline V gene sequence: CDR1 SGHDT, CDR2 YYEEEE. This CDR3 spans 12 amino acids. Here the CDR3 reads CASSFSGAEQFF. The CDR3 DNA is TGTGCCAGCAGCTTCTCTGGCGCCGAGCAGTTCTTC.

The V call is TRBV4-3, the J call TRBJ2-3; 8 bases align to TRBD2. The junction had 4 bases not matched to a gene; V was cut back by 3 bases and J by 2 bases. This CDR3 contains 15 residues. Germline assignment: CDR1 LGHNA and CDR2 YSLEER. CDR3 nucleotides: TGCGCCAGCAGCCATATAGCGGGGTACACAGATACGCAGTATTTT. This encodes CASSHIAGYTDTQYF.

The rearrangement joins TRBV11-2 to TRBJ2-3, with D unclear. The CDR3 is made up of 11 amino acids. With 3 bases removed from V and 6 bases from J, the gap between germline ends came to 4 bases. Per the germline V gene, CDR1 is SGHAT and CDR2 is FQNNGV. The CDR3, as DNA: TGTGCCAGCAGCTTGGGGGATACGCAGTATTTT. This codes for CASSLGDTQYF.

The chain has TRBV6-1 and TRBJ2-3; possibly TRBD2 for D (6 bases). Germline V gene sequence: CDR1 MNHNS, CDR2 SASEGT. V dropped 2 bases and J dropped 0 bases, with 12 bases sitting between them. CDR3 length equals 16 residues. CDR3 loop: CASSEPAGESTDTQYF. The CDR3 DNA is TGTGCCAGCAGTGAACCAGCGGGCGAGAGCACAGATACGCAGTATTTT.

A remark on this clone: The sample carries other DNA sequences with the same CDR3. V gene TRBV29-1 combines with J gene TRBJ2-7; 7 nucleotides line up with TRBD2. The CDR3 is 12 residues long. The trim removed 4 bases at V and 1 base at J, leaving 1 base unmatched. From germline, CDR1 is SQVTM and CDR2 ANQGSEA. The CDR3 bases are TGCAGCGTTGGGGGGGGATCCTACGAGCAGTACTTC. This translates into CSVGGGSYEQYF.

The V call is TRBV5-1, the J call TRBJ2-2; 8 bases are a match to TRBD1. V was clipped by 7 bases and J by 5 bases; unmatched bases: 1. Germline V CDR1 and CDR2: SGHRS, YFSETQ. CDR3 length: 12 residues. CDR3: CASWTGTGELFF. The DNA of the CDR3 is TGCGCCAGCTGGACAGGGACCGGGGAGCTGTTTTTT.

This sequence joins TRBV19 and TRBJ1-1; D perhaps matches TRBD1 (6 bases). The CDR3 contains 14 residues. Trimming shortened V by 10 bases and J by 3 bases, and 18 bases separated the two germline ends. CDR1 is LNHDA, CDR2 SQIVND, per germline (reference sequence). CDR3 in amino acids: CATKKGGIDTEAFF. DNA for the CDR3: TGTGCCACGAAAAAAGGGGGAATTGACACTGAAGCTTTCTTT.

The rearrangement joins TRBV2 to TRBJ2-1; TRBD2 is a possible D gene (6 bases). The CDR3 runs to 14 residues. Germline assignment: CDR1 SNHLY and CDR2 FYNNEI. The V and J ends lost 8 bases and 9 bases respectively, with 20 bases between them. For the CDR3, the DNA is TGTGCCAGCGGGGGGACTCTGTCGTTCAGTGAGCAGTTCTTC. Translation: CASGGTLSFSEQFF.

This clone was detected only once. The chain combines TRBV11-2 with TRBJ1-2; TRBD1 aligns across 7 bases. The V and J ends lost 5 bases and 4 bases, in that order; junction bases with no gene match: 4. This CDR3 region has 13 residues. The V gene's germline CDR1 is SGHAT and CDR2 FQNNGV. CDR3 coding DNA: TGTGCCAGCAGCGGGGGACAGTCCTATGGCTACACCTTC. This encodes CASSGGQSYGYTF. The full variable domain, in which reference TRBV11-2 and TRBJ1-2 provide the parts outside the CDR3, is EAGVAQSPRYKIIEKRQSVAFWCNPISGHATLYWYQQILGQGPKLLIQFQNNGVVDDSQLPKDRFSAERLKGVDSTLKIQPAKLEDSAVYLCASSGGQSYGYTFGSGTRLTVV.

About this clone: Its ends do not fully match the called genes, so a read error is possible. The chain recombines TRBV7-7 with TRBJ2-3; D may be TRBD2 (6 bases). The CDR3 is 14 amino acids. The germline CDR1 and CDR2 sequences are SSHAT and FNYEAQ (reference sequence). CDR3 coding DNA: TGTGCTAGCAGCTCGGGAGTTGGCTCAGATACGCAGTATTTT. Translated, it gives CASSSGVGSDTQYF.

V is TRBV30 and J is TRBJ2-1; TRBD2 matches 8 bases. Per the germline V gene, CDR1 is GTSNPN and CDR2 is SVGIG (reference sequence). This CDR3 spans 15 amino acids. J lost 1 base, V lost 1 base, and 3 bases had no gene match. The CDR3 loop is CAWSGPGGSYNEQFF. For the CDR3, the DNA is TGTGCCTGGAGTGGCCCGGGAGGGTCCTACAATGAGCAGTTCTTC.

The V call is TRBV6-1, the J call TRBJ2-7; D is unresolved. CDR1 and CDR2 from the germline V gene are MNHNS and SASEGT. This CDR3 contains 18 residues. V lost 4 bases to trimming and J lost 2 bases, with 24 bases between them. For the CDR3, the DNA is TGTGCCAGCAGTGGAGAAGACATATGGACCTACTCACCCTACGAGCAGTACTTC. It is translated as CASSGEDIWTYSPYEQYF.

This clone was detected only once. The chain is built from TRBV2 and TRBJ1-2; D is perhaps TRBD1 (6 bases). The V end was cut by 1 base, the J end by 3 bases, with 12 bases between. The CDR3 has 15 residues. The germline V gene has CDR1 SNHLY and CDR2 FYNNEI. CDR3 DNA: TGTGCCAGCAGTGAAGGGGGCAGGGGATACTATGGCTACACCTTC. Its translation: CASSEGGRGYYGYTF.

This chain joins TRBV5-4 and TRBJ2-1; the D is unclear. Trimming cost V 0 bases and J 5 bases, with 12 bases left between them. CDR1 is SGHNT and CDR2 is YYREEE in the germline V gene (reference sequence). CDR3 size: 15 residues. The CDR3: CASSLGKGFDNEQFF. The CDR3 DNA sequence: TGTGCCAGCAGCTTGGGGAAGGGATTCGACAATGAGCAGTTCTTC.

This clone appeared a single time. This sequence joins TRBV2 and TRBJ2-2, with D uncertain. CDR1 and CDR2 (germline): SNHLY, FYNNEI. The CDR3 contains 17 residues. V lost 3 bases and J 5 bases, leaving 19 bases between the germline ends. Here the CDR3 reads CASSDSGRHRETGELFF. The CDR3 region has the DNA TGTGCCAGCAGTGATTCGGGTCGGCACAGAGAGACCGGGGAGCTGTTTTTT.

V is TRBV9 and J is TRBJ2-3; 8 nucleotides line up with TRBD2. V gave up 1 base and J gave up 0 bases; unmatched junction bases: 4. The length of the CDR3 is 16 residues. The germline V gene encodes CDR1 SGDLS and CDR2 YYNGEE. The chain's CDR3 is CASSVPTSDSTDTQYF. DNA for the CDR3: TGTGCCAGCAGCGTACCGACTAGCGACAGCACAGATACGCAGTATTTT. The full variable domain, its missing parts supplied by reference TRBV9 and TRBJ2-3, is DSGVTQTPKHLITATGQRVTLRCSPRSGDLSVYWYQQSLDQGLQFLIQYYNGEERAKGNILERFSAQQFPDLHSELNLSSLELGDSALYFCASSVPTSDSTDTQYFGPGTRLTVL.

V usage is TRBV14 and J usage is TRBJ2-1; 10 positions match TRBD2. CDR3 length: 14 amino acids. V shed 5 bases, J shed 10 bases, and the junction held 8 bases outside the gene matches. Germline loops: CDR1 SGHDN, CDR2 FVKESK. The CDR3 reads CASSSERGGREQFF. The CDR3 region has the DNA TGTGCCAGCAGCTCAGAGCGGGGGGGCAGGGAGCAGTTCTTC.